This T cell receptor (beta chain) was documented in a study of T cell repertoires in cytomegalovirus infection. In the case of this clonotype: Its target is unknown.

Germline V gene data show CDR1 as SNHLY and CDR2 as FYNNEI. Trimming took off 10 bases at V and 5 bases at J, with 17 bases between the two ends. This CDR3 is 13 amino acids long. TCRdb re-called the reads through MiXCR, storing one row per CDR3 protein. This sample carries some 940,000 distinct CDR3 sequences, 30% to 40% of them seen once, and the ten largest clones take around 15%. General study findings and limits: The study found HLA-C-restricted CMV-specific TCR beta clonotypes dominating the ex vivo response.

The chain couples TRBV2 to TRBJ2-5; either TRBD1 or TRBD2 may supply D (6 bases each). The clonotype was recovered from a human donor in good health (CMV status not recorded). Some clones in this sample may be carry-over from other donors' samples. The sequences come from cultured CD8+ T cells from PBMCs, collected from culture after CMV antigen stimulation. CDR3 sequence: CAIPGGRKETQYF. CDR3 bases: TGTGCCATCCCTGGGGGGCGGAAGGAGACCCAGTACTTC.